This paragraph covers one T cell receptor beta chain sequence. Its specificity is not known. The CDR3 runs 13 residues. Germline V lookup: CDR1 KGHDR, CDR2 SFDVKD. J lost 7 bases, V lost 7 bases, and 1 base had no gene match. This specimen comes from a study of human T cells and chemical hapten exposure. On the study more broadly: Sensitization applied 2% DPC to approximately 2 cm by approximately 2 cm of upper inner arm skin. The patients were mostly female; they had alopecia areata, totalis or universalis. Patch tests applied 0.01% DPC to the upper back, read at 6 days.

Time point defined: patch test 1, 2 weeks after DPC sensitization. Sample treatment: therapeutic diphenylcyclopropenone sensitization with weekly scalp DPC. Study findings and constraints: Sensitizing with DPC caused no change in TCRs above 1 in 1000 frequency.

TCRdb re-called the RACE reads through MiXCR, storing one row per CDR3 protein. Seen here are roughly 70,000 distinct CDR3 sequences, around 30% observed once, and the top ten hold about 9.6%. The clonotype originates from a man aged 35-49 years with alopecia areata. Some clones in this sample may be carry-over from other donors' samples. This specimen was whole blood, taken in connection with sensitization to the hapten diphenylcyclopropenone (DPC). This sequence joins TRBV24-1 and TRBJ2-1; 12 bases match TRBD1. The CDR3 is CATRGQGANEQFF. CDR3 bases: TGTGCCACCAGGGGACAGGGGGCGAATGAGCAGTTCTTC.